This T cell receptor (beta chain) was documented in a study of T-cell reconstitution after alpha-beta-depleted transplantation in children. Germline V gives CDR1 MNHEY, CDR2 SVGEGT. The CDR3 runs to 14 residues. The trim removed 6 bases at V and 3 bases at J, leaving 3 bases unmatched. Overall study results and limits: Surviving recipient cells, namely T cells and thymic progenitors, were the source of high day-60 TCRbeta diversity in some patients. Most T-cell counts and diversity one year after the transplant came from T cells that were newly produced. It was reported that alpha-beta T cells came from several hundred expanded graft clones (about two months after transplant).

This clonotype was counted ten times or more. Its antigen is not identified. Unique molecular identifiers were used in preparing the TCRbeta library. TCRdb used MiXCR to reprocess the PCR reads, holding one entry per CDR3 protein. The data hold 25,000 to 35,000 distinct CDR3 sequences, with about 6.7% observed a single time. The chain combines TRBV6-2 or TRBV6-3 with TRBJ2-2, with 8 bases matching TRBD2. The sample consisted of peripheral blood, taken 60 days after TCRalphabeta/CD19-depleted stem cell transplant. The receptor's source is a child in the first two years of life who had a stem cell transplant for acute myeloid leukemia, so the T cells may come from the graft donor. Here the CDR3 DNA reads TGTGCCAGCAGCCTTAGCGGGGACACCGGGGAGCTGTTTTTT. As protein: CASSLSGDTGELFF.